Each of the 30 T cell receptor beta chains below was sequenced from the same sample in a study of cytomegalovirus exposure and HLA in healthy donors. The PCR employed 60 Vbeta primers together with 13 Jbeta primers. TCRdb keeps only in-frame clones here, not all; method: immunoSEQ multiplex PCR. This table holds fewer than 150,000 clones, under 80% found once. The sample consisted of PBMCs. The receptor source for this set is a male donor in good health and CMV-seronegative.

J is TRBJ2-3 and V is TRBV6-4, with 11 bases matching TRBD2. The germline V gene encodes CDR1 MRHNA and CDR2 SNTAGT. The CDR3 loop spans 16 amino acids. V was clipped by 6 bases and J by 0 bases; unmatched bases: 5. Here the CDR3 reads CASSLAGGASTDTQYF. The CDR3 DNA follows: TGTGCCAGCAGCTTAGCGGGGGGGGCTAGCACAGATACGCAGTATTTT.

This clone was detected only a few times. The chain links TRBV18 to TRBJ2-3, with 8 positions matching TRBD2. This CDR3 has 14 amino acids. The junction had 3 bases not matched to a gene; V was cut back by 2 bases and J by 5 bases. Per germline, CDR1 KGHSH and CDR2 LQKENI. The CDR3 coding sequence is TGTGCCAGCTCACCAATACGGGGGGGAGATACGCAGTATTTT. It specifies CASSPIRGGDTQYF.

This clone was seen a single time. This chain links TRBV6-6 with TRBJ2-3; TRBD2 might be the D (6 bases). The germline V gene encodes CDR1 MNHNY and CDR2 SVGAGI (reference sequence). V was shortened by 6 bases and J by 2 bases, with 12 bases between the two germline ends. This CDR3 spans 14 amino acids. CDR3 bases: TGTGCCAGCAGCCCGGGACTGCTCACAGATACGCAGTATTTT. It yields the protein CASSPGLLTDTQYF.

The genes are TRBV7-8 and TRBJ2-2; 8 bases are shared with TRBD2. CDR1 is SGHVS and CDR2 is FQNEAQ in the germline V gene. Trimming removed 2 bases from V and 6 bases from J; junction bases left unmatched: 20. This CDR3 spans 20 amino acids. The CDR3 spells CASSLYWLAGVTLGAGELFF. CDR3 bases: TGTGCCAGCAGCTTATATTGGCTAGCGGGTGTGACCCTGGGAGCCGGGGAGCTGTTTTTT.

V gene TRBV19 combines with J gene TRBJ1-6; D remains unclear. The CDR3 is made up of 14 amino acids. V was pared by 3 bases and J by 5 bases, with 8 bases between. Germline V gene lookup returns CDR1 LNHDA and CDR2 SQIVND (reference sequence). CDR3 nucleotides: TGTGCCAGTAGTATTGGTCAGAATAATTCACCCCTCCACTTT. Its protein is CASSIGQNNSPLHF. Full variable domain (rest looked up from reference TRBV19 and TRBJ1-6): DGGITQSPKYLFRKEGQNVTLSCEQNLNHDAMYWYRQDPGQGLRLIYYSQIVNDFQKGDIAEGYSVSREKKESFPLTVTSAQKNPTAFYLCASSIGQNNSPLHFGNGTRLTVT.

The table lists this clone with a few counts. CDR3 sequence: CASSQGAIANTGELFF. CDR3 in DNA: TGTGCCAGCTCACAAGGGGCGATAGCGAACACCGGGGAGCTGTTTTTT. V and J are TRBV18 and TRBJ2-2; TRBD1 is a possible D gene (5 bases). The germline V and J ends were trimmed by 4 bases and 0 bases, with 12 bases remaining between them. The CDR3 spans 16 residues. CDR1 and CDR2 from the germline V gene are KGHSH and LQKENI.

In this sample, this clone turned up a few times. The V and J genes are TRBV27 and TRBJ1-2; 7 bases match TRBD1. The V and J ends lost 1 base and 6 bases, in that order; junction bases with no gene match: 5. Germline assignment: CDR1 MNHEY and CDR2 SMNVEV (reference sequence). CDR3 length equals 14 residues. DNA of the CDR3: TGTGCCAGCAGTTTATATACAGGGGCGGATGGCTACACCTTC. It is translated as CASSLYTGADGYTF.

This chain connects TRBV18 to TRBJ1-5; 10 bases map to TRBD1. The germline gives CDR1 KGHSH, CDR2 LQKENI. This CDR3 has 14 amino acids. V trimming: 2 bases; J trimming: 7 bases; junction bases outside the gene matches: 2. CDR3 in DNA: TGTGCCAGCTCACCAGGGACAGGGGCCCAGCCCCAGCATTTT. This encodes CASSPGTGAQPQHF.

The chain combines TRBV11-3 with TRBJ2-2, with a weak D call TRBD2 (6 bases). Germline CDR1 reads SGHNT; CDR2 reads YENEEA. V lost 6 bases, J lost 4 bases, and 15 bases lay in between. This CDR3 has 15 residues. CDR3 sequence: CASSPGGESTGELFF. The DNA for the CDR3 is TGTGCCAGCAGTCCCGGAGGGGAGAGCACCGGGGAGCTGTTTTTT.

CDR3 nucleotides: TGCGCCAGCAGCCAAGGAGGGTCTGGCTACACCTTC. Protein: CASSQGGSGYTF. This sequence joins TRBV4-1 and TRBJ1-2; no reliable D call. Trimming stripped 1 base from V and 7 bases from J, with 7 bases between. CDR1 is MGHRA, CDR2 YSYEKL, per germline. The CDR3 has 12 residues.

Only one count was recorded for this clone. This chain uses TRBV4-3 with TRBJ2-1; TRBD2 agrees at 8 bases. This CDR3 is built from 16 residues. Germline trimming cut 6 bases from V and 10 bases from J; bases unmatched to any gene: 17. CDR1 LGHNA and CDR2 YSLEER come from the germline V gene. As DNA, the CDR3 is TGCGCCAGCAGTTCGGGGGTGGTAGCGGGGCCCGGAGAGCAGTTCTTC. Residues: CASSSGVVAGPGEQFF.

The sample holds one count of this clone. The chain carries TRBV29-1 and TRBJ2-7; maybe TRBD1 (6 bases). The V and J ends lost 5 bases and 4 bases respectively, with 15 bases between them. This CDR3 has 13 residues. Germline V gene data show CDR1 as SQVTM and CDR2 as ANQGSEA. The CDR3 DNA is TGCAGCGTTCTGGACAGATCCGGATACGAGCAGTACTTC. Translated: CSVLDRSGYEQYF.

This clone came up once. CDR3 nucleotides: TGCGCCAGCAGCGAAATTTCTAGCGGGGGCTTCTACGAGCAGTACTTC. This sequence encodes CASSEISSGGFYEQYF. The genes are TRBV4-1 and TRBJ2-7, with 10 bases fitting TRBD2. Germline V gene data show CDR1 as MGHRA and CDR2 as YSYEKL. The CDR3 has 16 residues. V lost 5 bases and J lost 3; bases outside the gene matches: 10.

This chain uses TRBV5-4 with TRBJ1-1, with D unresolved. Trimming left V 7 bases short and J 1 base short, with 8 bases between. This CDR3 has 12 residues. CDR1 and CDR2 (germline): SGHNT, YYREEE (reference sequence). The chain's CDR3 is CASERENTEAFF. For the CDR3, the DNA is TGTGCCAGCGAAAGAGAGAACACTGAAGCTTTCTTT.

V gene TRBV5-1 combines with J gene TRBJ1-2, with 7 bases matching TRBD1. V trimming: 0 bases; J trimming: 4 bases; junction bases outside the gene matches: 3. Germline V gene data show CDR1 as SGHRS and CDR2 as YFSETQ. CDR3 length: 14 residues. DNA of the CDR3: TGCGCCAGCAGCTTGGAACAGGGGCGCTATGGCTACACCTTC. This encodes CASSLEQGRYGYTF.

J is TRBJ2-7 and V is TRBV2; D may be TRBD1 (5 bases). This CDR3 is 14 amino acids long. The ends were cut back, 6 bases at V and 2 bases at J, with 14 bases in the middle. From germline, CDR1 is SNHLY and CDR2 FYNNEI. The CDR3 spells CASRAQGHPYEQYF. CDR3 DNA: TGTGCCAGCAGGGCTCAGGGTCACCCCTACGAGCAGTACTTC.

This clone was observed a few times. The chain uses TRBV7-2 and TRBJ2-3; D not resolved. Trimming took 4 bases from V and 6 from J, leaving 11 bases between them. Germline V gene sequence: CDR1 SGHTA, CDR2 FQGNSA. The CDR3 contains 13 residues. The CDR3 bases are TGTGCCAGCAGCTCCCAGGCCTTCGATACGCAGTATTTT. It translates to CASSSQAFDTQYF.

This rearrangement joins TRBV5-5 to TRBJ2-7; TRBD2 aligns across 11 bases. The J segment lost 4 bases and the V segment lost 4 bases, leaving 10 bases of the junction unmatched. The CDR3 totals 16 residues. The germline gives CDR1 SGHKS, CDR2 YYEKEE (reference sequence). The CDR3 nucleotides are TGTGCCAGCAGCCCTCAAGGGGGACTAGCGGCGTACGAGCAGTACTTC. Translated: CASSPQGGLAAYEQYF.

This chain joins TRBV30 and TRBJ1-1; D is perhaps TRBD1 (5 bases). The germline gives CDR1 GTSNPN, CDR2 SVGIG (reference sequence). The CDR3 totals 13 residues. V was shortened by 0 bases and J by 4 bases, with 9 bases between the two germline ends. CDR3 residues: CAWSVQGPTEAFF. The CDR3 DNA follows: TGTGCCTGGAGTGTGCAGGGTCCCACTGAAGCTTTCTTT.

In this sample, this clone turned up a few times. The CDR3 DNA follows: TGTGCCAGCAGCCTAGACCGGGACACTGCCTCCTACGAGCAGTACTTC. The encoded protein is CASSLDRDTASYEQYF. The chain carries TRBV7-9 and TRBJ2-7; TRBD1 might be the D (6 bases). CDR3 length: 16 amino acids. V was clipped by 5 bases and J by 0 bases, with 17 bases between them. Germline CDR1 and CDR2: SEHNR and FQNEAQ (reference sequence). Looking up the rest from reference TRBV7-9 and TRBJ2-7 gives the full variable domain: DTGVSQNPRHKITKRGQNVTFRCDPISEHNRLYWYRQTLGQGPEFLTYFQNEAQLEKSRLLSDRFSAERPKGSFSTLEIQRTEQGDSAMYLCASSLDRDTASYEQYFGPGTRLTVT.

The CDR3 DNA reads as TGTGCCAGCAGCCGACAGGGTAAGGGCGACACTGAAGCTTTCTTT. It is translated as CASSRQGKGDTEAFF. The chain uses TRBV5-4 and TRBJ1-1; 7 bases match TRBD1. The CDR3 covers 15 residues. V lost 4 bases to trimming and J lost 3 bases; unmatched junction nucleotides: 9. Germline CDR1 and CDR2: SGHNT and YYREEE (reference sequence).

V gene TRBV7-9 combines with J gene TRBJ2-7; TRBD1 might be the D (6 bases). The V end lost 0 bases, the J end lost 0 bases, and 9 bases lay between the germline ends. This CDR3 spans 15 amino acids. Per germline, CDR1 SEHNR and CDR2 FQNEAQ (reference sequence). The CDR3 here is CASSLARDTSYEQYF. In DNA form, the CDR3 reads TGTGCCAGCAGCTTAGCGAGGGACACCTCCTACGAGCAGTACTTC.

This chain uses TRBV10-1 with TRBJ1-1; D not certain. This CDR3 spans 13 amino acids. CDR1 and CDR2 (germline): WNHNN, SYGVQD (reference sequence). Deletions cut 2 bases from V and 4 bases from J, with 8 bases between. CDR3 sequence reads: CASSEVPGTEAFF. The CDR3 DNA reads TGCGCCAGCAGTGAGGTCCCGGGCACTGAAGCTTTCTTT.

This clone was picked up one time. V is TRBV9 and J is TRBJ2-5, with 8 bases that match TRBD2. Germline V gene sequence: CDR1 SGDLS, CDR2 YYNGEE. The V segment lost 0 bases and the J segment 5 bases; nucleotides outside the gene matches: 6. The CDR3 runs 15 residues. The CDR3 loop is CASSVAQGGGETQYF. The CDR3 DNA reads TGTGCCAGCAGCGTAGCCCAGGGCGGGGGGGAGACCCAGTACTTC.

The chain employs TRBV19 and TRBJ2-1; D is unclear. The ends were cut back, 3 bases at V and 5 bases at J, with 14 bases in the middle. The germline V gene has CDR1 LNHDA and CDR2 SQIVND (reference sequence). The CDR3 is 15 residues long. The CDR3 region is CASSINLSRNNEQFF. DNA for the CDR3: TGTGCCAGTAGTATTAACCTATCCAGGAACAATGAGCAGTTCTTC.

The genes are TRBV4-3 and TRBJ2-5, with D possibly matching TRBD2 (5 bases). V dropped 0 bases and J dropped 4 bases, with 12 bases sitting between them. The CDR3 runs to 15 residues. Germline V lookup: CDR1 LGHNA, CDR2 YSLEER. The CDR3 protein is CASSQDTGSGETQYF. CDR3 coding DNA: TGCGCCAGCAGCCAAGATACGGGGTCCGGAGAGACCCAGTACTTC.

The CDR3: CAWARGNWNTEAFF. The CDR3 region has the DNA TGTGCCTGGGCCCGGGGGAATTGGAACACTGAAGCTTTCTTT. This chain uses TRBV30 with TRBJ1-1; weak D call: TRBD1 (5 bases). CDR1 and CDR2 from the germline V gene are GTSNPN and SVGIG (reference sequence). This CDR3 is 14 amino acids long. The V gene lost 5 bases and the J gene lost 1 base, with 14 bases spanning the gap.

The chain is built from TRBV9 and TRBJ1-3; 7 nucleotides agree with TRBD1. J was trimmed by 1 base and V by 1 base; bases with no gene match: 5. CDR3 length: 16 amino acids. Germline V gives CDR1 SGDLS, CDR2 YYNGEE. CDR3 amino acids: CASSVKAGGSGNTIYF. The DNA for the CDR3 is TGTGCCAGCAGCGTAAAAGCAGGGGGGTCTGGAAACACCATATATTTT.

The rearrangement joins TRBV5-1 to TRBJ1-1; D might be TRBD1 (6 bases). CDR3 length: 14 residues. V was shortened by 4 bases and J by 1 base, with 11 bases between the two germline ends. Germline V gene sequence: CDR1 SGHRS, CDR2 YFSETQ. The CDR3 loop is CASSPGTSNTEAFF. CDR3 in DNA: TGCGCCAGCAGCCCCGGGACATCGAACACTGAAGCTTTCTTT. Drawing the rest from reference TRBV5-1 and TRBJ1-1, the complete variable domain is KAGVTQTPRYLIKTRGQQVTLSCSPISGHRSVSWYQQTPGQGLQFLFEYFSETQRNKGNFPGRFSGRQFSNSRSEMNVSTLELGDSALYLCASSPGTSNTEAFFGQGTRLTVV.

V is TRBV5-1 and J is TRBJ1-5; D unresolved. The germline gives CDR1 SGHRS, CDR2 YFSETQ. The V end was cut by 9 bases, the J end by 4 bases, with 5 bases between. This CDR3 comprises 10 residues. The CDR3 region has the DNA TGCGCCACCCTAAATCAGCCCCAGCATTTT. Translation: CATLNQPQHF.